The rows below give T cell receptor beta chains drawn from one sample of a study of shared clonotypes between healthy human individuals. Here immunoSEQ multiplex PCR was the method, and the copy in TCRdb shows in-frame clones only, minus some. The repertoire holds about 1 million clones, with about 70% as singletons. The sequencing input was memory CD4+ T cells sorted from blood. These receptors all come from a man aged 18 to 30 in good health. Both conserved end residues are part of each CDR3. The D gene is left open where the match is weak. Not all rows give a size; the values are once, few, many and, for expanded clones, a class.

TRBJ1-5	NA	TRBV6-6	16	TRBD1	CASSFSQGEGNQPQHF	TGTGCCAGCAGTTTTTCTCAGGGGGAGGGCAATCAGCCCCAGCATTTT
TRBJ1-2	NA	TRBV19	17	NA	CASSRQGQGGTNYGYTF	TGTGCCAGTAGTCGGCAGGGCCAAGGCGGGACCAACTATGGCTACACCTTC
TRBJ2-5	few	TRBV7-6	15	TRBD2	CASSRAPSGGVTQYF	TGTGCCAGCAGCCGAGCGCCTAGCGGGGGTGTGACCCAGTACTTC
TRBJ2-2	NA	TRBV4-1	17	TRBD2	CASSLLGGGAPTGELFF	TGCGCCAGCAGCCTCCTGGGCGGGGGGGCCCCAACCGGGGAGCTGTTTTTT
TRBJ2-2	NA	TRBV19	17	NA	CASSIDRKDRNTGELFF	TGTGCCAGTAGTATCGATAGGAAGGACAGGAACACCGGGGAGCTGTTTTTT
TRBJ1-6	once	TRBV5-1	14	NA	CASSLASLDSPLHF	TGCGCCAGCAGCTTGGCATCCTTGGATTCACCCCTCCACTTT
TRBJ1-1	NA	TRBV9	15	NA	CASSADGGATGEAFF	TGTGCCAGCAGCGCTGATGGGGGGGCGACGGGCGAAGCTTTCTTT
TRBJ1-1	NA	TRBV19	14	NA	CASTTTGPITEAFF	TGTGCCAGTACCACGACAGGACCGATCACTGAAGCTTTCTTT
TRBJ1-2	NA	TRBV28	13	NA	CATQAGQRNGYTF	TGTGCCACTCAAGCGGGGCAGAGGAATGGCTACACCTTC
TRBJ1-2	NA	TRBV19	14	TRBD1	CASRPGTGIDGYTF	TGTGCCTCTCGACCAGGGACAGGGATTGATGGCTACACCTTC
TRBJ2-3	NA	TRBV2	15	NA	CASTDGEVLPDTQYF	TGTGCCAGCACCGACGGCGAGGTCTTGCCAGATACGCAGTATTTT
TRBJ1-2	NA	TRBV18	13	NA	CASSPRRADGYTF	TGTGCCAGCTCACCTAGAAGGGCTGATGGCTACACCTTC
TRBJ1-1	NA	TRBV11-2	13	NA	CASSLSGYTEAFF	TGTGCCAGCAGCTTAAGTGGTTACACTGAAGCTTTCTTT
TRBJ2-1	NA	TRBV10-3	18	TRBD2	CAISATTSGGTFYNEQFF	TGTGCCATCAGTGCGACGACTAGCGGGGGCACCTTCTACAATGAGCAGTTCTTC
TRBJ1-2	NA	TRBV25-1	14	TRBD1	CASSVTGVGYGYTF	TGTGCCAGCAGTGTGACAGGGGTAGGCTATGGCTACACCTTC
TRBJ1-3	NA	TRBV6-1	15	NA	CASRFQGGSGNTIYF	TGTGCCAGCAGATTCCAGGGTGGGAGTGGAAACACCATATATTTT
TRBJ2-6	NA	TRBV19	15	NA	CASSLGGSGANVLTF	TGTGCCAGTAGTCTAGGGGGGTCTGGGGCCAACGTCCTGACTTTC
TRBJ1-2	NA	TRBV29-1	12	TRBD1	CSVLTGGRGYTF	TGCAGCGTTCTGACAGGGGGCCGTGGCTACACCTTC
TRBJ1-1	NA	TRBV5-1	14	TRBD1	CASNTQGGPYEAFF	TGCGCCAGCAACACGCAGGGGGGACCCTATGAAGCTTTCTTT
TRBJ2-3	NA	TRBV20-1	11	TRBD1	CSAAPQGTQYF	TGCAGTGCTGCGCCACAGGGGACGCAGTATTTT
TRBJ1-6	NA	TRBV18	18	TRBD1	CASSPSLAGTGLPSPLHF	TGTGCCAGCTCACCCAGCCTCGCGGGGACAGGGCTCCCTTCACCCCTCCACTTT
TRBJ2-7	few	TRBV18	17	NA	CASSKSSGGQGPYEQYF	TGTGCCAGCTCAAAATCATCAGGGGGGCAAGGCCCCTACGAGCAGTACTTC
TRBJ2-7	once	TRBV2	11	NA	CASSPMYEQYF	TGTGCCAGCAGCCCTATGTACGAGCAGTACTTC
TRBJ2-1	NA	TRBV6-5	15	NA	CASSRGGRGLDEQFF	TGTGCCAGCAGTCGCGGCGGACGGGGATTGGATGAGCAGTTCTTC
TRBJ1-2	NA	TRBV29-1	17	TRBD1	CSASTLTGAITNYGYTF	TGCAGCGCGTCTACCCTGACAGGGGCAATTACTAACTATGGCTACACCTTC
TRBJ2-3	many	TRBV5-4	16	NA	CASSLAAHLSTDTQYF	TGTGCCAGCAGCTTGGCCGCTCACCTAAGCACAGATACGCAGTATTTT
TRBJ2-7	NA	TRBV4-3	17	TRBD1	CASSQYPPGTGAYEQYF	TGCGCCAGCAGCCAATACCCGCCCGGGACAGGGGCTTACGAGCAGTACTTC
TRBJ1-2	many	TRBV27	15	NA	CASRPMWGGMYGYTF	TGTGCCAGCCGACCGATGTGGGGGGGCATGTATGGCTACACCTTC
TRBJ2-7	once	TRBV4-1	15	TRBD2	CASSPRTSGIYEQYF	TGCGCCAGCAGCCCCCGGACTAGCGGGATCTACGAGCAGTACTTC
TRBJ2-5	NA	TRBV7-2	14	TRBD1	CASSLTRTGETQYF	TGTGCCAGCAGCTTAACGAGGACAGGGGAGACCCAGTACTTC
TRBJ2-7	NA	TRBV30	12	TRBD1	CAWSRTGAEQYF	TGTGCCTGGAGTCGGACAGGGGCCGAGCAGTACTTC
TRBJ2-3	NA	TRBV9	15	NA	CASSVDSRPTDTQYF	TGTGCCAGCAGCGTAGACTCTCGGCCCACAGATACGCAGTATTTT
TRBJ2-2	few	TRBV12-5	15	NA	CASGLEPSSTGELFF	TGTGCTAGTGGTTTGGAACCCAGTTCCACCGGGGAGCTGTTTTTT
TRBJ2-7	NA	TRBV7-2	13	TRBD2	CASSLAGGYEQYF	TGTGCCAGCAGCCTAGCGGGAGGGTACGAGCAGTACTTC
TRBJ2-1	NA	TRBV9	11	NA	CASSVATEQFF	TGTGCCAGCAGCGTAGCGACTGAGCAGTTCTTC
TRBJ2-5	NA	TRBV29-1	13	NA	CSADTKSKETQYF	TGCAGCGCCGACACGAAGAGTAAAGAGACCCAGTACTTC
TRBJ2-7	NA	TRBV5-6	13	TRBD2	CASSRTRMGEQYF	TGTGCCAGCAGCCGGACTAGGATGGGCGAGCAGTACTTC
TRBJ2-3	NA	TRBV9	15	TRBD2	CASSVESSGGVTQYF	TGTGCCAGCAGCGTAGAATCTAGCGGGGGGGTTACGCAGTATTTT
TRBJ1-1	NA	TRBV5-5	15	NA	CASSLAAQSITEAFF	TGTGCCAGCAGCTTGGCGGCACAGTCAATCACTGAAGCTTTCTTT
TRBJ1-5	few	TRBV10-3	13	NA	CAISGNDNQPQHF	TGTGCCATCAGTGGAAATGACAATCAGCCCCAGCATTTT
TRBJ2-3	NA	TRBV11-3	15	NA	CASSLGGESTDTQYF	TGTGCCAGCAGCTTAGGCGGGGAGAGCACAGATACGCAGTATTTT
TRBJ2-2	NA	TRBV28	15	NA	CASSLAGSNTGELFF	TGTGCCAGCTCACTGGCAGGTTCGAACACCGGGGAGCTGTTTTTT
TRBJ1-5	NA	TRBV19	16	NA	CASLNVTGHIGQPQHF	TGTGCCAGCTTAAATGTAACCGGGCATATTGGGCAGCCCCAGCATTTT
TRBJ2-4	many	TRBV10-3	16	TRBD2	CAISESLTGRGNIQYF	TGTGCCATCAGTGAGTCGTTGACCGGGAGGGGAAACATTCAGTACTTC
TRBJ2-2	NA	TRBV30	13	TRBD1	CAWGGTGVGELFF	TGTGCCTGGGGCGGGACAGGGGTCGGGGAGCTGTTTTTT
TRBJ2-5	NA	TRBV10-3	15	NA	CAISKILLGEETQYF	TGTGCCATCAGTAAGATTTTACTAGGGGAAGAGACCCAGTACTTC